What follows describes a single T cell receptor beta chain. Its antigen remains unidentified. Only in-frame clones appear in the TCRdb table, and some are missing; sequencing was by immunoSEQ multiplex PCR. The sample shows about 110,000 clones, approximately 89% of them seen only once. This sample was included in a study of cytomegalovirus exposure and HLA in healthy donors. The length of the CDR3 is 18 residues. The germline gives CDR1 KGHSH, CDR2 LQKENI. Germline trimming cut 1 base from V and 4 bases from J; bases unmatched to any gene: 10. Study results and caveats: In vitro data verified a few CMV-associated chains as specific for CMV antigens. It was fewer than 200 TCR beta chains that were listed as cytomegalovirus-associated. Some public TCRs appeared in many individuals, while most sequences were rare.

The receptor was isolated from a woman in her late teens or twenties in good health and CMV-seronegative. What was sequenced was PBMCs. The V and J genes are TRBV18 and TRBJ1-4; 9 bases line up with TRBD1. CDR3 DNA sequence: TGTGCCAGCTCACCACGAACCTCCGGGACAGGGAGTAATGAAAAACTGTTTTTT. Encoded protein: CASSPRTSGTGSNEKLFF.